This T cell receptor (beta chain) derives from a study of TIL therapy for anti-PD-1-resistant metastatic lung cancer. Turning to the study itself: Tumors were harvested before any PD-1/PD-L1 blockade. Median patient age was almost 55, ranging about 38-80 years. General study points: Infused TIL clonotypes partially replaced the baseline blood repertoire, then decayed over months. The cohort had more treatment-naive, never-smoker and oncogene-addicted patients than typical.

About this clone itself: Its matching antigen is unknown.

J was trimmed by 6 bases and V by 4 bases; bases with no gene match: 9. From germline, CDR1 is LNHDA and CDR2 SQIVND (reference sequence). There are 16 residues in the CDR3. Regarding time point: pre-treatment sample, taken before nivolumab and TIL therapy. This was the immunoSEQ v3 assay. Clones were read by immunoSEQ multiplex PCR, and TCRdb kept only the in-frame ones, dropping some. The data show about 53,000 clones, 70% to 75% seen once. V is TRBV19 and J is TRBJ2-1; 10 bases match TRBD1. This TCR was sampled from a person aged 25-80 years with non-small cell lung cancer. Specimen: blood, collected at baseline. In nucleotides, the CDR3 is TGTGCCAGTAGTAGGGAGGGGACAGGGGTATTCAATGAGCAGTTCTTC. Encoded protein: CASSREGTGVFNEQFF.